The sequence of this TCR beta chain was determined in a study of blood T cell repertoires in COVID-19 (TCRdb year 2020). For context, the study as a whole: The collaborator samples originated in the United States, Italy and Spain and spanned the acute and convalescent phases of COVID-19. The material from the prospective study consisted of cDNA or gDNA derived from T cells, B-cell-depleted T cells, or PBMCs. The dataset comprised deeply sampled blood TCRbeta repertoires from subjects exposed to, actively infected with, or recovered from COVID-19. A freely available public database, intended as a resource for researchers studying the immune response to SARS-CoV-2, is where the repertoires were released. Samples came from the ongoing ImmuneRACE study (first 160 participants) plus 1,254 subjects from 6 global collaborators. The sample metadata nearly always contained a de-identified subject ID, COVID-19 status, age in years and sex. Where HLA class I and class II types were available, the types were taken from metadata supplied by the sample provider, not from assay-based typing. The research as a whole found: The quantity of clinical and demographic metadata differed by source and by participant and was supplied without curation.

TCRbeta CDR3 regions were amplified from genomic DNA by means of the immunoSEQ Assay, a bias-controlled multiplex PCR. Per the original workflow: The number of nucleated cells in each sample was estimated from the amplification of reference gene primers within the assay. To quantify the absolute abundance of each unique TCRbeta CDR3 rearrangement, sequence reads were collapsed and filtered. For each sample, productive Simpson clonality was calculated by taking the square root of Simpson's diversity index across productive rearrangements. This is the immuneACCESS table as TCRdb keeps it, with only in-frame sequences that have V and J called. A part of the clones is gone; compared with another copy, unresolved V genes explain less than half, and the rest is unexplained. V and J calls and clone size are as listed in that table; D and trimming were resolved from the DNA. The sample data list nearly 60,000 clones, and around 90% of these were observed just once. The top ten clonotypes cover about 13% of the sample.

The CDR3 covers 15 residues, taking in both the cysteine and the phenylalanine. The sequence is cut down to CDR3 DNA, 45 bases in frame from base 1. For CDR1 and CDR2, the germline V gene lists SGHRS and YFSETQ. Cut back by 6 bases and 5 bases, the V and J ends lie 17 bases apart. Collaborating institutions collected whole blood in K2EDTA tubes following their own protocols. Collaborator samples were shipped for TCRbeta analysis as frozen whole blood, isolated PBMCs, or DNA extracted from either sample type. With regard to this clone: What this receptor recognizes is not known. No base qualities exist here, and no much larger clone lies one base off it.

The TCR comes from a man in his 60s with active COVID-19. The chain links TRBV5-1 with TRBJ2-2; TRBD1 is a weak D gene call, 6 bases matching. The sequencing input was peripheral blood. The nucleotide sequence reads TGCGCCAGCACGCCTAACAGGGCGGGTACCGGGGAGCTGTTTTTT. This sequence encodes CASTPNRAGTGELFF.